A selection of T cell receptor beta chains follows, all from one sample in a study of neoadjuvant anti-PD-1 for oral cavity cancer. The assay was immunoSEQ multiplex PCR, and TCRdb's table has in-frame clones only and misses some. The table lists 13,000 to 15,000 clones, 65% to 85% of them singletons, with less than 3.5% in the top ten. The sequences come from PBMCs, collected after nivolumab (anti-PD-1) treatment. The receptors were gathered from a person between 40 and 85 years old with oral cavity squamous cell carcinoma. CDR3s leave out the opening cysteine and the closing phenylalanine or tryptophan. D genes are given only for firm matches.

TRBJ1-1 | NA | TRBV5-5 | ASSGLVEGTEAF
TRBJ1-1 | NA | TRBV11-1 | ASSKSGLNTEAF
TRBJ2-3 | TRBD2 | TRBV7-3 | ASSWIAGGVDTQY
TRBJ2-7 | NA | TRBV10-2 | ASSEQRPYEQY
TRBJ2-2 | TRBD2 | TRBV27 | ASSPLTSGRDSTGELF
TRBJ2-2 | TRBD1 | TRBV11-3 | ASSLDRGGAGELF
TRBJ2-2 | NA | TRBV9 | ASSAVSGANTGELF
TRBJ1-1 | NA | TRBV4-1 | ASSQGRVLGNTEAF
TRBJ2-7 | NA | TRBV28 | ASSLWGAHSYEQY
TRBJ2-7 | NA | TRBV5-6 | ASSPGGSPYEQY
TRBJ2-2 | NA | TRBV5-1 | ASSPGQQNTGELF
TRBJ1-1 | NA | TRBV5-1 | ASSLVLSGVNTEAF
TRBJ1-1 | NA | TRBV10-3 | AISERANEAF
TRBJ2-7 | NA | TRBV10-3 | AISESPLESGYEQY
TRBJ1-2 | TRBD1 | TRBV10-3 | AISRQGLGGGYT
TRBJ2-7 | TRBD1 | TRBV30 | AWSWGQFYEQY
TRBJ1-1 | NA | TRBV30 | AWSFLGAKWDTEAF
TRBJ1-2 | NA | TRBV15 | ATSRRTDFGYT
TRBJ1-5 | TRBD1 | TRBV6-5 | ASSYSGTGGAQH
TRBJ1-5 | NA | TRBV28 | ASNLPGGTDQPQH
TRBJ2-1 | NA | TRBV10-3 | AISQGNEQF
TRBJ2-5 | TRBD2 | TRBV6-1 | ASSGAGVWETQY
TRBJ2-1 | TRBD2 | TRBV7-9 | ASSLGAGGNEQF
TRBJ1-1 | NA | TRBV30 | AWSGAPVNTEAF
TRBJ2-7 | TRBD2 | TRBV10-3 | AISPSGTSYEQY
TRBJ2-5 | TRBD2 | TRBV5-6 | ASSLDLAGGGETQY